A selection of T cell receptor beta chains follows, all from one sample in a study of T cells in Graves' hyperthyroidism and ophthalmopathy. From the multiplex PCR reads, TCRdb called clonotypes with MiXCR, one entry per CDR3 protein. Of 600,000 to 700,000 distinct CDR3 sequences in the sample, roughly 45% are singletons; the top ten hold roughly 6.5%. Sequenced: peripheral blood or thyroid tissue (not recorded which). The receptors derive from an adult man with Graves' disease, either hyperthyroidism or ophthalmopathy (not recorded which). CDR3s include the opening cysteine and the closing phenylalanine or tryptophan. Each record gives: D gene, clone size, J gene, V gene, CDR3 DNA, CDR3 protein. The D gene is left open where the match is weak. Only some rows state a clone size, as once, few, many or a class for expanded clones.

D gene: TRBD1; clone size: NA; J gene: TRBJ1-2; V gene: TRBV9; CDR3 DNA: TGTGCCAGCAGCCAAGATCCAGACAGGGCAGGCTATGGCTACACCTTC; CDR3 protein: CASSQDPDRAGYGYTF
D gene: NA; clone size: NA; J gene: TRBJ2-7; V gene: TRBV2; CDR3 DNA: TGTGCCAGCAGTGAAGCGCTTTTCTCCTACGAGCAGTACTTC; CDR3 protein: CASSEALFSYEQYF
D gene: NA; clone size: many; J gene: TRBJ1-5; V gene: TRBV7-9; CDR3 DNA: TGTGCCAGCAGCTTAGGGTCAGGGCCAAGCAATCAGCCCCAGCATTTT; CDR3 protein: CASSLGSGPSNQPQHF
D gene: NA; clone size: NA; J gene: TRBJ1-2; V gene: TRBV7-9; CDR3 DNA: TGCGCCAGCAGCCCAGGTGAACTGAGGGACGGATACTATGGCTACACCTTC; CDR3 protein: CASSPGELRDGYYGYTF
D gene: TRBD1; clone size: NA; J gene: TRBJ1-1; V gene: TRBV5-1; CDR3 DNA: TGCGCCAGCAGCTACGGACAGGGGGCGAACACTGAAGCTTTCTTT; CDR3 protein: CASSYGQGANTEAFF
D gene: NA; clone size: many; J gene: TRBJ1-5; V gene: TRBV5-1; CDR3 DNA: TGCGCCAGCAGCTTGGGATCGGGAGGACAGCCCCAGCATTTT; CDR3 protein: CASSLGSGGQPQHF
D gene: NA; clone size: NA; J gene: TRBJ2-5; V gene: TRBV2; CDR3 DNA: TGTGCCAGCAGTTTTCGGGACGGGATACAAGAGACCCAGTACTTC; CDR3 protein: CASSFRDGIQETQYF
D gene: NA; clone size: many; J gene: TRBJ1-5; V gene: TRBV19; CDR3 DNA: TGTGCCAGTAGTATAGGGAATTTGGGGGGCAATCAGCCCCAGCATTTT; CDR3 protein: CASSIGNLGGNQPQHF
D gene: TRBD1; clone size: many; J gene: TRBJ1-2; V gene: TRBV24-1; CDR3 DNA: TGTGCCACCAGTGAAACCGGGACAGGCCATGGCTACACCTTC; CDR3 protein: CATSETGTGHGYTF
D gene: NA; clone size: many; J gene: TRBJ1-5; V gene: TRBV24-1; CDR3 DNA: TGTGCCACCAGTGATACCCAGGGTGGCAATCAGCCCCAGCATTTT; CDR3 protein: CATSDTQGGNQPQHF
D gene: NA; clone size: NA; J gene: TRBJ2-2; V gene: TRBV2; CDR3 DNA: TGTGCCAGCAGCGTGGGTAACGGCACCGGGGAGCTGTTTTTT; CDR3 protein: CASSVGNGTGELFF
D gene: NA; clone size: NA; J gene: TRBJ1-6; V gene: TRBV5-1; CDR3 DNA: TGCGCCAGCAGCCGGGGGTTAGCGGGGAATTCACCCCTCCACTTT; CDR3 protein: CASSRGLAGNSPLHF
D gene: TRBD2; clone size: NA; J gene: TRBJ2-5; V gene: TRBV7-2; CDR3 DNA: TGTGCCAGCAGCAGGGACAGCGGACTAGCGGGAGTAAGGGAGCAGTACTTC; CDR3 protein: CASSRDSGLAGVREQYF
D gene: TRBD2; clone size: NA; J gene: TRBJ2-7; V gene: TRBV24-1; CDR3 DNA: TGTGCCCTCGGACTAGCGGGAGACGAGCAGTACTTC; CDR3 protein: CALGLAGDEQYF